This TCR beta chain is from a study of Ad26.COV2.S vaccination and SARS-CoV-2 variants. Treatment noted: about 20 received Ad26.COV2.S at low or high dose, single or two shots; roughly five received placebo; per-sample allocation not given. After the first vaccine or placebo injection, samples were drawn on day 63. Expression of Wuhan-strain SARS-CoV-2 spike came from the Ad26 vector that formed the vaccine. Remarks on this clone: What it binds is unknown.

Method: immunoSEQ multiplex PCR; TCRdb's copy keeps in-frame clones and lacks some. There are 450,000 to 550,000 clones in the sample; 89% occur only once, and about 1.5% lies in the top ten. Broader study findings: Relative to placebo recipients, vaccine recipients exhibited elevated spike-specific TCR breadth.

The V end was cut by 10 bases, the J end by 0 bases, with 18 bases between. The CDR3 loop spans 15 amino acids. Germline assignment: CDR1 ENHRY and CDR2 SYGVKD. This specimen was peripheral blood, taken in a trial of Ad26.COV2.S vaccine versus placebo. The clonotype was recovered from a person between 18 and 65 years old who received the Ad26.COV2.S COVID-19 vaccine or a placebo. V and J are TRBV10-3 and TRBJ1-1; D perhaps matches TRBD1 (6 bases). The CDR3, as DNA: TGTGCCACCCGACAGGAGCTGGGAATGAACACTGAAGCTTTCTTT. It specifies CATRQELGMNTEAFF.